This record covers a single T cell receptor (beta chain). The antigen it binds to is not known. Nothing much larger sits one base from this clone, and base qualities are not available. TCR CDR3 regions were amplified from genomic DNA by multiplex PCR using the deep immunoSEQ assay. Genomic DNA extracted from each cell subset was distributed evenly over all wells of several immunoSEQ 96-well plates, and each plate served as one replicate. For sorted subsets, 200 ng of genomic DNA, equivalent to some 30,000 T cell genomes, went into each replicate PCR. Purified libraries were measured with a Qubit 3.0 fluorometer, size-checked on a Bioanalyzer 2100, and measured again with the KAPA Library Quantification kit. Each immunoSEQ 96-well plate was sequenced on its own single-read 150-cycle Illumina NextSeq 550 flow cell. From the authors' description of their analysis: The immunoSEQ output contained only junctional sequences without quality scores, so filtering could not match that applied to full-length reads. Sequences were annotated with PyIR, a Python wrapper for IgBLAST v1.9, using IMGT germline references to assign V/J genes and CDR3. Reads with weak V/J assignments (E-value above 1e-6), missing CDR3, stop codons, out-of-frame junctions, or ambiguous translated residues were removed. V3J clonotypes were defined by identical inferred V gene, J gene, and CDR3 amino acid sequence. Percentage overlap between repertoires was computed as shared unique clonotypes divided by the size of the smaller repertoire. Three approaches were used to assess repertoire richness: RTK rarefaction, the Chao1 estimator, and Recon v2.1 estimates of unobserved clonotypes. OLGA was used to compute generation probabilities for all TCRbeta clonotypes that the gDNA method yielded from a few donors. TCRdb provides this immuneACCESS table in a form limited to in-frame rearrangements. Some clones are lacking; in checked studies, under half of them reflect an unresolved V gene, and why the rest are absent is not known. V, J and clone size are those of that table, while D and trimming were read from the DNA. This sample has around 2,000,000 clones in its table, and over 85% of those were observed once. In total, the top ten clones hold approximately 0.13% of the sample.

The germline V gene (reference sequence) gives CDR1 as PRHDT and CDR2 as FYEKMQ. The CDR3 contains 14 residues, cysteine and phenylalanine counted. Just CDR3 DNA is preserved here, 42 bases in frame from base 1. Clipping removes 7 bases from V and 4 bases from J, with 7 as the unmatched junction base count. This sample was included in a study of shared clonotypes between healthy human individuals (dated by TCRdb to 2020 to 2022). Turning to the overall study: The cohort included three men and two women between 18 and 49 years of age. Blood TCR repertoires of roughly five healthy adults were deeply sequenced to estimate repertoire size and the extent of clonotype sharing between individuals. Per donor, leukapheresis produced somewhere between about 0.94 and 9 billion PBMCs. To increase sequencing depth and limit assay-specific biases, different laboratories used diverse techniques to prepare libraries and sequence TCR repertoires. For each donor, three plates each were used for CD4 naive and CD4 memory, two plates were used for CD8 naive, and one plate was used for CD8 memory. Overall study outcomes, separate from this receptor: Pairwise subsampling led to the expectation that sequencing depth would affect the degree of clonotype sharing among donors. Only blood was sampled, and tissue TCR repertoires likely differ from those in blood. Because the study included only a small number of donors, the genetic and exposure-history diversity represented was limited. Estimated clonotype richness was generally larger for naive than for memory subsets. When a few donors were compared, the shared fraction of clonotypes was around 5% for naive CD4, around 4% for naive CD8, more than 2% for memory CD4, and about 0.36% for memory CD8. Higher generation probabilities were observed for clonotypes shared by all four sorted-subset donors than for non-shared clonotypes. Incomplete sequencing was indicated by rarefaction of sorted-subset datasets, despite the large sequencing depth.

The donors were healthy, HIV-negative adults who had no recently reported acute infections or vaccinations. Every donor was a Caucasian adult living in Nashville, Tennessee, USA. CD4+ T cells were enriched through magnetic negative selection, after which naive cells were positively selected on CD45RA and the remaining negative fraction served as the memory subset. After blood collection by leukapheresis, PBMCs were isolated using Ficoll-Histopaque density gradient centrifugation and then cryopreserved in the vapor phase of liquid nitrogen. Analytical flow cytometry was used to check the purity and quantity of each magnetically sorted T cell population. Genomic DNA was isolated from each sorted fraction and quantified by UV absorbance on a Nanodrop 2000c.

The receptor's source is a man younger than 35 in good health. The sample comprised naive CD4+ T cells sorted from blood. What the cell subset or site label conveys for this sample: CD45RA+ positively selected. The rearranged segments are TRBV13 and TRBJ2-7; 10 nucleotides in the junction match TRBD1. The base sequence is TGTGCCAGCACTCTGGGACAGGGGAAGTACGAGCAGTACTTC. This yields the protein CASTLGQGKYEQYF.